This passage covers 13 T cell receptor beta chains from one sample sequenced in a study of cytomegalovirus exposure and HLA in healthy donors. PCR amplification relied on 60 Vbeta primers (plus 13 Jbeta primers). The data were produced by immunoSEQ multiplex PCR, yet TCRdb's version contains in-frame clones alone and is incomplete. The sample consists of tens of thousands of clones, less than 65% of them appearing once. Sequencing was performed on PBMCs. The source of these receptors is a woman aged 25 to 39 in good health and CMV-seronegative.

The chain links TRBV5-1 to TRBJ1-1, with a possible D match to TRBD1 (5 bases). CDR3 length: 13 amino acids. The V end was cut by 4 bases, the J end by 5 bases, with 12 bases between. Germline-derived CDR1 and CDR2 are SGHRS and YFSETQ. The CDR3: CASSLLGVTEAFF. CDR3 DNA: TGCGCCAGCAGCCTTTTAGGGGTTACTGAAGCTTTCTTT.

This rearrangement joins TRBV6-1 to TRBJ2-7, with TRBD1 as a possible D gene (7 bases). Germline CDR1 is MNHNS and CDR2 is SASEGT. Trimming took 10 bases from V and 6 from J, leaving 16 bases between them. This CDR3 region has 12 residues. CDR3 loop: CAIDREAGEQYF. The CDR3 region has the DNA TGTGCCATTGACAGGGAGGCTGGCGAGCAGTACTTC.

V is TRBV10-3 and J is TRBJ2-7, with 7 bases that match TRBD2. Germline CDR1 ENHRY, CDR2 SYGVKD. CDR3 length equals 14 residues. Germline trimming cut 3 bases from V and 2 bases from J; bases unmatched to any gene: 4. Written as DNA, the CDR3 is TGTGCCATCAGTGAAGGACTAGGCCCCTACGAGCAGTACTTC. It encodes CAISEGLGPYEQYF.

V usage is TRBV11-1 and J usage is TRBJ2-7; TRBD1 matches 10 bases. CDR3 length: 13 amino acids. Germline values: CDR1 SGHAT, CDR2 FQDESV (reference sequence). J gave up 7 bases and V 4 bases, and 4 bases lay outside the gene matches. CDR3 protein: CASSSDRGLEQYF. CDR3 DNA: TGTGCCAGCAGCTCCGACAGGGGGCTTGAGCAGTACTTC.

This clone came up a few times. The chain links TRBV7-2 to TRBJ2-7; D is ambiguous. This CDR3 is built from 11 residues. Germline lookup yields CDR1 SGHTA and CDR2 FQGNSA. With 5 bases removed from V and 3 bases from J, the gap between germline ends came to 5 bases. The CDR3 nucleotides read TGTGCCAGCAGCCCCAACTACGAGCAGTACTTC. This encodes CASSPNYEQYF.

V and J are TRBV5-1 and TRBJ2-1, with D hard to call. Germline CDR1 and CDR2: SGHRS and YFSETQ. V dropped 1 base and J dropped 1 base, with 9 bases sitting between them. The CDR3 extends over 15 amino acids. This CDR3 reads CASSLSGRSYNEQFF. The CDR3 DNA sequence: TGCGCCAGCAGCTTGAGTGGCAGATCCTACAATGAGCAGTTCTTC. Looking up the rest from reference TRBV5-1 and TRBJ2-1 gives the full variable domain: KAGVTQTPRYLIKTRGQQVTLSCSPISGHRSVSWYQQTPGQGLQFLFEYFSETQRNKGNFPGRFSGRQFSNSRSEMNVSTLELGDSALYLCASSLSGRSYNEQFFGPGTRLTVL.

The rearrangement links TRBV28 to TRBJ1-5, with a possible D match to TRBD1 (5 bases). V was cut by 3 bases and J by 0 bases, with 15 bases left in between. CDR1 and CDR2 (germline): MDHEN, SYDVKM. The CDR3 is made up of 17 amino acids. CDR3 residues: CASSFSLGQTSNQPQHF. CDR3 nucleotides: TGTGCCAGCAGTTTTTCCTTGGGGCAGACTAGCAATCAGCCCCAGCATTTT.

The chain links TRBV28 to TRBJ1-1; 7 positions match TRBD1. In germline, CDR1 is MDHEN, CDR2 SYDVKM. This CDR3 spans 14 amino acids. J was trimmed by 5 bases and V by 5 bases; bases with no gene match: 8. The CDR3 region is CASSLDRVRTEAFF. The CDR3 DNA reads as TGTGCCAGCAGTCTTGACAGGGTAAGGACTGAAGCTTTCTTT.

The rearrangement uses TRBV5-1 and TRBJ2-7, with D perhaps TRBD1 (5 bases). V was pared by 1 base and J by 7 bases, with 9 bases between. CDR1 SGHRS and CDR2 YFSETQ come from the germline V gene. The CDR3 covers 12 residues. The CDR3 bases are TGCGCCAGCAGCTTGAGTCAGGGAGAGCAGTACTTC. It codes for CASSLSQGEQYF.

CDR3 DNA sequence: TGCGCCAGCAGCCCCGGGACAGGGGGGACTGAAGCTTTCTTT. Translated, it gives CASSPGTGGTEAFF. The V call is TRBV5-1, the J call TRBJ1-1; 11 bases are shared with TRBD1. The germline gives CDR1 SGHRS, CDR2 YFSETQ. V lost 4 bases and J lost 5; bases outside the gene matches: 4. This CDR3 is built from 14 residues.

The rearrangement uses TRBV6-1 and TRBJ2-3; the match to TRBD1 covers 8 bases. CDR3 size: 15 residues. Trimming at V came to 0 bases and at J to 3 bases, leaving 2 bases not matched to a gene. In germline, CDR1 is MNHNS, CDR2 SASEGT. The CDR3: CASSEAGTGTDTQYF. DNA for the CDR3: TGTGCCAGCAGTGAAGCAGGGACAGGAACAGATACGCAGTATTTT.

This clone was found once. The CDR3: CAISSLPVRGGGGYTF. The CDR3 nucleotides are TGTGCCATCAGTTCCCTCCCCGTTCGAGGGGGTGGAGGCTACACCTTC. V and J are TRBV10-3 and TRBJ1-2; tentatively, D is TRBD1 (6 bases). Between the trimmed V and J ends, which lost 5 bases and 8 bases, there was a span of 24 bases. Looked up from germline, CDR1 is ENHRY and CDR2 is SYGVKD. This CDR3 spans 16 amino acids.

The chain combines TRBV27 with TRBJ1-3, with D unclear. CDR1 is MNHEY, CDR2 SMNVEV, per germline (reference sequence). Trimming removed 4 bases at V and 4 bases at J, with 11 bases between. This CDR3 has 14 amino acids. The CDR3: CASSSPRRGNTIYF. The DNA of the CDR3 is TGTGCCAGCAGTTCCCCGCGTCGGGGAAACACCATATATTTT.